This is a list of T cell receptor beta chains from one sample in a study of cytomegalovirus exposure and HLA in healthy donors. Only in-frame clones appear in the TCRdb table, and some are missing; sequencing was by immunoSEQ multiplex PCR. The table shows 95,000 to 100,000 clones, with 65% to 75% occurring only once. Sample: PBMCs. These receptors were collected from a woman in her 40s in good health and CMV-seronegative. CDR3s include the opening cysteine and the closing phenylalanine or tryptophan. The order of the fields is J gene, D gene, V gene, clone size, CDR3 protein, CDR3 DNA. A D gene is named only where the DNA matches it firmly. Only some rows state a clone size, as once, few, many or a class for expanded clones.

J gene: TRBJ2-7; D gene: TRBD2; V gene: TRBV19; clone size: .; CDR3 protein: CASSMGASGSREQYF; CDR3 DNA: TGTGCCAGTAGTATGGGCGCTAGCGGGAGCCGAGAGCAGTACTTC
J gene: TRBJ1-3; D gene: TRBD1; V gene: TRBV4-3; clone size: .; CDR3 protein: CASSRQPGQDSGNTIYF; CDR3 DNA: TGCGCCAGCAGCCGACAGCCGGGACAGGACTCTGGAAACACCATATATTTT
J gene: TRBJ1-4; D gene: .; V gene: TRBV30; clone size: .; CDR3 protein: CAWSQGEKLFF; CDR3 DNA: TGTGCCTGGAGTCAGGGTGAAAAACTGTTTTTT
J gene: TRBJ2-3; D gene: TRBD2; V gene: TRBV4-3; clone size: .; CDR3 protein: CASSQEAPGRGLAGGPLDTQYF; CDR3 DNA: TGCGCCAGCAGCCAAGAAGCCCCCGGTAGGGGACTAGCGGGGGGGCCGCTGGATACGCAGTATTTT
J gene: TRBJ2-7; D gene: TRBD2; V gene: TRBV19; clone size: .; CDR3 protein: CGKEGLAGGNSYEQYF; CDR3 DNA: TGTGGAAAAGAGGGACTAGCGGGAGGAAACTCCTACGAGCAGTACTTC
J gene: TRBJ1-2; D gene: TRBD1; V gene: TRBV6-6; clone size: .; CDR3 protein: CASSYSRGQGADGYTF; CDR3 DNA: TGTGCCAGCAGTTACTCTCGGGGACAGGGGGCTGATGGCTACACCTTC
J gene: TRBJ1-3; D gene: .; V gene: TRBV4-3; clone size: few; CDR3 protein: CASSRHGGSGNTIYF; CDR3 DNA: TGCGCCAGCAGCCGCCACGGCGGCTCTGGAAACACCATATATTTT
J gene: TRBJ2-6; D gene: .; V gene: TRBV9; clone size: .; CDR3 protein: CASSVNRSGANVLTF; CDR3 DNA: TGTGCCAGCAGCGTTAATCGCTCTGGGGCCAACGTCCTGACTTTC
J gene: TRBJ2-5; D gene: .; V gene: TRBV6-6; clone size: .; CDR3 protein: CASHKGGGQETQYF; CDR3 DNA: TGTGCCAGCCACAAAGGGGGTGGCCAAGAGACCCAGTACTTC
J gene: TRBJ1-4; D gene: .; V gene: TRBV30; clone size: .; CDR3 protein: CAWSINSERGEKLFF; CDR3 DNA: TGTGCCTGGAGTATAAATTCGGAACGGGGTGAAAAACTGTTTTTT
J gene: TRBJ2-7; D gene: TRBD1; V gene: TRBV4-2; clone size: .; CDR3 protein: CASSQGQGAPREQYF; CDR3 DNA: TGTGCCAGCAGCCAGGGACAGGGGGCCCCACGCGAGCAGTACTTC
J gene: TRBJ2-5; D gene: .; V gene: TRBV28; clone size: .; CDR3 protein: CASSLGRGETQYF; CDR3 DNA: TGTGCCAGCAGCCTAGGACGGGGGGAGACCCAGTACTTC
J gene: TRBJ1-2; D gene: TRBD1; V gene: TRBV6-1; clone size: .; CDR3 protein: CASSATGANYGYTF; CDR3 DNA: TGTGCCAGCAGTGCGACAGGGGCGAACTATGGCTACACCTTC
J gene: TRBJ2-1; D gene: TRBD2; V gene: TRBV27; clone size: few; CDR3 protein: CASSRPLAGERNEQFF; CDR3 DNA: TGTGCCAGCAGTCGCCCGCTAGCGGGAGAGAGGAATGAGCAGTTCTTC
J gene: TRBJ2-1; D gene: TRBD2; V gene: TRBV28; clone size: .; CDR3 protein: CASSRLLAGHYNEQFF; CDR3 DNA: TGTGCCAGCAGTCGGCTTCTAGCGGGACACTACAATGAGCAGTTCTTC
J gene: TRBJ1-1; D gene: .; V gene: TRBV19; clone size: .; CDR3 protein: CASIGQTNTEAFF; CDR3 DNA: TGTGCCAGCATTGGGCAGACGAACACTGAAGCTTTCTTT
J gene: TRBJ2-1; D gene: .; V gene: TRBV11-2; clone size: .; CDR3 protein: CASRFSGEQFF; CDR3 DNA: TGTGCCAGCAGATTTAGCGGTGAGCAGTTCTTC
J gene: TRBJ2-5; D gene: TRBD2; V gene: TRBV11-2; clone size: .; CDR3 protein: CASSARTSGGLYQETQYF; CDR3 DNA: TGTGCCAGCAGCGCCAGGACTAGCGGGGGGCTGTACCAAGAGACCCAGTACTTC
J gene: TRBJ1-3; D gene: .; V gene: TRBV5-6; clone size: few; CDR3 protein: CASSFLSGNTIYF; CDR3 DNA: TGTGCCAGCAGCTTTTTATCTGGAAACACCATATATTTT
J gene: TRBJ2-3; D gene: TRBD2; V gene: TRBV7-6; clone size: .; CDR3 protein: CASSERTSGRLSTDTQYF; CDR3 DNA: TGTGCCAGCAGCGAGCGTACTAGCGGGAGGCTTAGCACAGATACGCAGTATTTT
J gene: TRBJ2-3; D gene: TRBD2; V gene: TRBV11-2; clone size: once; CDR3 protein: CASSRVAGGPDTQYF; CDR3 DNA: TGTGCCAGCTCGAGGGTAGCGGGAGGGCCAGATACGCAGTATTTT
J gene: TRBJ1-5; D gene: .; V gene: TRBV5-1; clone size: .; CDR3 protein: CASSWTVDQPQHF; CDR3 DNA: TGCGCCAGCAGCTGGACAGTAGATCAGCCCCAGCATTTT
J gene: TRBJ2-2; D gene: .; V gene: TRBV2; clone size: .; CDR3 protein: CASSRAAFGELFF; CDR3 DNA: TGTGCCAGCAGTCGAGCCGCTTTCGGGGAGCTGTTTTTT
J gene: TRBJ2-1; D gene: .; V gene: TRBV19; clone size: .; CDR3 protein: CASSIAGVYNEQFF; CDR3 DNA: TGTGCCAGTAGTATAGCGGGAGTATACAATGAGCAGTTCTTC
J gene: TRBJ1-2; D gene: .; V gene: TRBV19; clone size: .; CDR3 protein: CASSIGQGGEGYTF; CDR3 DNA: TGTGCCAGTAGTATCGGTCAGGGTGGAGAGGGCTACACCTTC
J gene: TRBJ2-5; D gene: TRBD1; V gene: TRBV27; clone size: .; CDR3 protein: CASSITGGYQETQYF; CDR3 DNA: TGTGCCAGCAGTATTACAGGGGGGTACCAAGAGACCCAGTACTTC
J gene: TRBJ1-1; D gene: .; V gene: TRBV7-9; clone size: .; CDR3 protein: CASSFGPNTEAFF; CDR3 DNA: TGTGCCAGCAGCTTTGGGCCAAACACTGAAGCTTTCTTT
J gene: TRBJ2-2; D gene: TRBD1; V gene: TRBV25-1; clone size: .; CDR3 protein: CASSGTGQGYTGELFF; CDR3 DNA: TGTGCCAGCAGTGGGACAGGACAGGGGTACACCGGGGAGCTGTTTTTT
J gene: TRBJ1-5; D gene: .; V gene: TRBV7-9; clone size: .; CDR3 protein: CASSSEVLGEPQHF; CDR3 DNA: TGTGCCAGCAGCTCAGAAGTTCTCGGGGAGCCCCAGCATTTT
J gene: TRBJ2-2; D gene: TRBD2; V gene: TRBV30; clone size: medium-sized; CDR3 protein: CAWSIGTSDTGELFF; CDR3 DNA: TGTGCCTGGAGTATCGGGACTAGCGACACCGGGGAGCTGTTTTTT
J gene: TRBJ2-7; D gene: .; V gene: TRBV19; clone size: .; CDR3 protein: CASSAQGTYEQYF; CDR3 DNA: TGTGCCAGTAGTGCACAGGGTACCTACGAGCAGTACTTC
J gene: TRBJ1-2; D gene: .; V gene: TRBV5-1; clone size: .; CDR3 protein: CASSFSPPAPGNYGYTF; CDR3 DNA: TGCGCCAGCAGTTTTTCCCCCCCTGCTCCGGGAAACTATGGCTACACCTTC
J gene: TRBJ2-7; D gene: .; V gene: TRBV28; clone size: .; CDR3 protein: CATIAGGTPYEQYF; CDR3 DNA: TGTGCCACTATCGCCGGCGGGACCCCCTACGAGCAGTACTTC
J gene: TRBJ1-2; D gene: TRBD1; V gene: TRBV9; clone size: .; CDR3 protein: CASSALTGINGYTF; CDR3 DNA: TGTGCCAGCAGCGCCTTGACAGGGATTAATGGCTACACCTTC
J gene: TRBJ1-5; D gene: .; V gene: TRBV6-5; clone size: .; CDR3 protein: CASSNGQRNQPQHF; CDR3 DNA: TGTGCCAGCAGTAATGGACAGCGCAATCAGCCCCAGCATTTT
J gene: TRBJ2-7; D gene: .; V gene: TRBV7-9; clone size: few; CDR3 protein: CASSFLGQSAYEQYF; CDR3 DNA: TGTGCCAGCAGCTTTTTGGGGCAGAGCGCCTACGAGCAGTACTTC
J gene: TRBJ1-1; D gene: .; V gene: TRBV2; clone size: .; CDR3 protein: CASSMQGGTEAFF; CDR3 DNA: TGTGCCAGCAGTATGCAGGGAGGCACTGAAGCTTTCTTT
J gene: TRBJ2-1; D gene: .; V gene: TRBV7-2; clone size: .; CDR3 protein: CASSLAGLSYNEQFF; CDR3 DNA: TGTGCCAGCAGCTTAGCGGGCCTCTCCTACAATGAGCAGTTCTTC
J gene: TRBJ2-2; D gene: .; V gene: TRBV30; clone size: few; CDR3 protein: CAWSPGLPLELFF; CDR3 DNA: TGTGCCTGGAGCCCTGGACTACCCCTCGAGCTGTTTTTT
J gene: TRBJ2-7; D gene: TRBD1; V gene: TRBV28; clone size: few; CDR3 protein: CATYRGHYEQYF; CDR3 DNA: TGTGCCACGTACAGGGGGCATTACGAGCAGTACTTC
J gene: TRBJ2-3; D gene: TRBD2; V gene: TRBV5-4; clone size: .; CDR3 protein: CASSLGGGGTDTQYF; CDR3 DNA: TGTGCCAGCAGCTTAGGCGGGGGAGGCACAGATACGCAGTATTTT
J gene: TRBJ2-3; D gene: TRBD2; V gene: TRBV7-9; clone size: once; CDR3 protein: CASSFWSGRSHTDTQYF; CDR3 DNA: TGTGCCAGCAGCTTCTGGAGCGGGAGGTCACACACAGATACGCAGTATTTT
J gene: TRBJ1-2; D gene: TRBD1; V gene: TRBV6-6; clone size: once; CDR3 protein: CASSRDRGQDYGYTF; CDR3 DNA: TGTGCCAGCAGTAGGGACAGGGGGCAGGACTATGGCTACACCTTC
J gene: TRBJ1-4; D gene: .; V gene: TRBV6-6; clone size: once; CDR3 protein: CASSGQFEEKLFF; CDR3 DNA: TGTGCCAGCAGTGGACAGTTTGAGGAAAAACTGTTTTTT
J gene: TRBJ2-3; D gene: TRBD2; V gene: TRBV11-1; clone size: few; CDR3 protein: CASRGLAADTQYF; CDR3 DNA: TGTGCCAGCAGAGGACTAGCTGCAGATACGCAGTATTTT
J gene: TRBJ2-3; D gene: TRBD2; V gene: TRBV2; clone size: .; CDR3 protein: CASSEARGALGGTSSLAQYF; CDR3 DNA: TGTGCCAGCAGTGAAGCGCGGGGGGCGCTTGGCGGGACGTCTTCTCTTGCGCAGTATTTT
J gene: TRBJ1-5; D gene: .; V gene: TRBV7-2; clone size: few; CDR3 protein: CASSLGGRLSNQPQHF; CDR3 DNA: TGTGCCAGCAGCTTAGGTGGCAGACTTAGCAATCAGCCCCAGCATTTT
J gene: TRBJ1-1; D gene: .; V gene: TRBV28; clone size: .; CDR3 protein: CASSLMGPYEAFF; CDR3 DNA: TGTGCCAGCAGTTTAATGGGGCCTTATGAAGCTTTCTTT
J gene: TRBJ2-7; D gene: TRBD2; V gene: TRBV5-1; clone size: once; CDR3 protein: CASSTSGNSYEQYF; CDR3 DNA: TGCGCCAGCAGCACTAGCGGGAACTCCTACGAGCAGTACTTC
J gene: TRBJ2-3; D gene: TRBD2; V gene: TRBV5-1; clone size: .; CDR3 protein: CASSSASGYTDTQYF; CDR3 DNA: TGCGCCAGCAGCTCCGCTAGCGGGTACACAGATACGCAGTATTTT
J gene: TRBJ1-1; D gene: .; V gene: TRBV19; clone size: .; CDR3 protein: CASSKSYRASNTEAFF; CDR3 DNA: TGTGCCAGTAGTAAATCTTACAGGGCCTCGAACACTGAAGCTTTCTTT
J gene: TRBJ1-4; D gene: TRBD1; V gene: TRBV28; clone size: .; CDR3 protein: CASSSPRTGAEKLFF; CDR3 DNA: TGTGCCAGCAGTTCCCCCCGGACAGGGGCTGAAAAACTGTTTTTT
J gene: TRBJ2-3; D gene: .; V gene: TRBV29-1; clone size: .; CDR3 protein: CSGKWGEQYF; CDR3 DNA: TGCAGCGGAAAATGGGGGGAGCAGTATTTT
J gene: TRBJ2-1; D gene: TRBD1; V gene: TRBV2; clone size: few; CDR3 protein: CASSEAPGTGGSNEQFF; CDR3 DNA: TGTGCCAGCAGTGAAGCCCCCGGGACAGGGGGAAGCAATGAGCAGTTCTTC
J gene: TRBJ2-1; D gene: TRBD2; V gene: TRBV11-2; clone size: .; CDR3 protein: CASSPISGGWNEQFF; CDR3 DNA: TGTGCCAGCAGCCCTATTAGCGGGGGATGGAACGAGCAGTTCTTC
J gene: TRBJ2-7; D gene: .; V gene: TRBV7-9; clone size: .; CDR3 protein: CASSLLRSSSYEQYF; CDR3 DNA: TGTGCCAGCAGCTTACTCCGATCCAGCTCCTACGAGCAGTACTTC
J gene: TRBJ2-7; D gene: .; V gene: TRBV7-9; clone size: .; CDR3 protein: CSSYKAGQGIGEQYF; CDR3 DNA: TGTTCCAGCTACAAGGCCGGGCAGGGGATTGGGGAGCAGTACTTC
J gene: TRBJ2-2; D gene: TRBD2; V gene: TRBV6-6; clone size: .; CDR3 protein: CASKLGGSKTGELFF; CDR3 DNA: TGTGCCAGTAAATTGGGCGGGAGTAAGACCGGGGAGCTGTTTTTT
J gene: TRBJ2-7; D gene: .; V gene: TRBV5-1; clone size: few; CDR3 protein: CASSLSILGPTASSYEQYF; CDR3 DNA: TGCGCCAGCAGCTTGAGCATTTTGGGGCCTACCGCAAGCTCCTACGAGCAGTACTTC